This section outlines one T cell receptor beta chain sequence together with its context. This clone's antigen is unknown. No base qualities exist here, and no much larger clone lies one base off it. The sample is drawn from a study of blood T cell repertoires in COVID-19 (dated by TCRdb to about 2020). Regarding the research as a whole: Samples covering the acute and convalescent phases of COVID-19 were provided by collaborators in the United States, Italy and Spain. The prospective study material was composed of cDNA or gDNA derived from T cells, B-cell-depleted T cells, or PBMCs. Deeply sampled blood TCRbeta repertoires from subjects exposed to, actively infected with, or recovered from COVID-19 were included in the dataset. The repertoires were released in a freely available public database intended as a resource for research on the immune response to SARS-CoV-2. The samples were drawn from the first 160 participants of the ongoing ImmuneRACE study and from roughly 1,300 subjects provided by 6 global collaborators. Sample metadata almost always included a de-identified subject ID, COVID-19 status, age in years and sex. Where available, HLA class I and class II types were obtained from metadata supplied by the sample provider rather than from assay-based typing. Here is what the overall study found, with its caveats: The amount of clinical and demographic metadata varied by source and participant and was provided uncurated.

The immunoSEQ Assay, a bias-controlled multiplex PCR, was used to amplify TCRbeta CDR3 regions from genomic DNA. From the authors' description of their analysis: The number of nucleated cells in each sample was estimated from the amplification of reference gene primers within the assay. To quantify the absolute abundance of each unique TCRbeta CDR3 rearrangement, sequence reads were collapsed and filtered. For each sample, productive Simpson clonality was calculated as the square root of Simpson's diversity index over productive rearrangements. As stored in TCRdb, this immuneACCESS dataset retains in-frame rearrangements with V and J assigned. A fraction of the clones does not appear; measured against another copy, unresolved V genes explain less than half of the discrepancy, and the remainder lacks a known reason. The V and J calls and the clone size are those of that table, but D and trimming were determined from the DNA. Counted in this sample were about 160,000 clones; approximately 81% of them appeared once. The top ten constitute under 4% of the sample.

Collaborating institutions collected whole blood in K2EDTA tubes following their own protocols. Collaborator samples were shipped for TCRbeta analysis as frozen whole blood, isolated PBMCs, or DNA extracted from either sample type. The CDR3, cysteine through phenylalanine, is 12 amino acids long. The entry retains the CDR3 DNA only, 36 bases that are in frame from base 1. Reading the germline V gene gives CDR1 SQVTM and CDR2 ANQGSEA. The junction shows trimming of 3 bases on V and 4 bases on J, plus 9 bases between the germline ends. The chain is encoded by TRBV29-1 joined to TRBJ1-1; a tentative D match to TRBD1 spans 6 bases. The specimen sequenced was peripheral blood. This receptor was taken from a human donor with acute or convalescent COVID-19. The donor label of this sample is uncertain. The DNA sequence is as follows: TGCAGCGTTGAGGTCAGGGGCACTGAAGCTTTCTTT. This codes for CSVEVRGTEAFF.